The sequence of this TCR beta chain was determined in a study of cytomegalovirus exposure and HLA in healthy donors. A multiplex PCR was run with 60 Vbeta primers and 13 Jbeta primers. Sequencing used immunoSEQ multiplex PCR; TCRdb keeps in-frame clones, though not all of them. The data hold under 250,000 clones, with 70% to 80% observed a single time. CDR1 and CDR2 from the germline V gene are MNHEY and SVGAGI. The CDR3 loop spans 15 amino acids. Trimming took 7 bases from V and 8 from J; bases not matched to a gene: 13. The sample consisted of PBMCs. V is TRBV6-5 and J is TRBJ2-1, with 8 bases matching TRBD1. The clonotype comes from a male donor in good health and CMV-seronegative. Written as DNA, the CDR3 is TGTGCCAGCAAGGACGCCGGGACAGGATTAGATGAGCAGTTCTTC. This gives the protein CASKDAGTGLDEQFF.